A single T cell receptor (beta chain) is shown here with its context. Its specificity is not known. The sample is drawn from a study of T cells in narcolepsy. Measured with immunoSEQ multiplex PCR; TCRdb has only the in-frame clones, and not every one. The data contain about 30,000 clones, roughly four fifths of them singletons. The length of the CDR3 is 13 residues. Trimming removed 3 bases from V and 4 bases from J, with 10 bases in between. Germline V gives CDR1 MNHNS, CDR2 SASEGT. General study points: In some patient and control memory CD4+ samples, autoreactive clones were absent.

The sequence derives from a human donor in good health. The sample taken for sequencing was memory (CD45RA-) CD4+ T cells from blood. This chain uses TRBV6-1 with TRBJ2-7; the D gene could be TRBD1 or TRBD2 (5 bases each). Here the CDR3 DNA reads TGTGCCAGCAGTGATGGGGGTGGGTACGAGCAGTACTTC. Residues: CASSDGGGYEQYF.